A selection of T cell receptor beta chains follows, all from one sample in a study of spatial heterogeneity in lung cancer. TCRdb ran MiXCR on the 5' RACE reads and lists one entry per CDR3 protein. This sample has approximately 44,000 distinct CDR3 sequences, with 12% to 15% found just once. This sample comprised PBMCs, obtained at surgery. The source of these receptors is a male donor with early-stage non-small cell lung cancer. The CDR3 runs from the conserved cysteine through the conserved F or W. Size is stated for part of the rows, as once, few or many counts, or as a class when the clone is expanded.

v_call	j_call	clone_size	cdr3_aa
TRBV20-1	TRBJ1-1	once	CSAEGARAEAFF
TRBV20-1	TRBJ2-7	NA	CSARRGRDYEQYF
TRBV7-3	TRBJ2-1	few	CASSPGTSRLSEQFF
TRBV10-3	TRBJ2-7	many	CAISDRVYEQYF
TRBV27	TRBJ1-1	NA	CASSLRGSTEAFF
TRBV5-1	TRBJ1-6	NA	CASSLDNSPLHF
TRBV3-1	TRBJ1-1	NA	CASSFGISGYTEAFF
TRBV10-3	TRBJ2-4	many	CAISESSDIQYF
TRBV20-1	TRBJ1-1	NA	CSALFNLTEAFF
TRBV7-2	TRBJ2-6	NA	CASSLTDSGANVLTF
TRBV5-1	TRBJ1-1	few	CASSHDANTEAFF
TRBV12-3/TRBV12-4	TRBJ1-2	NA	CASSPDGQTSGYTF
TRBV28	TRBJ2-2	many	CASRGLAGFGGELFF
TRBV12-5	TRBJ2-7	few	CASGFVRTSGQSSYEQYF
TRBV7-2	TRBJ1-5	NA	CASSLNFARTGAGNQPQHF
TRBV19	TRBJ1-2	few	CASSMLRDTLKYGYTF
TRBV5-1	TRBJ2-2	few	CASSGPAANTGELFF
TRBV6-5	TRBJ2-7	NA	CASNHRGDGSYEQYF
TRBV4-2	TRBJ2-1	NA	CASSQGRDMQFF
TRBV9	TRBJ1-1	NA	CASSARTGRTEAFF
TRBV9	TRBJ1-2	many	CASSVITGPYGYTF
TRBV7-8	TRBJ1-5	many	CASSHTGNNQPQHF
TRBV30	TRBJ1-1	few	CAWTRGFEVGTEAFF
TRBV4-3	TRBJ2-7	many	CASSQGREGREQYF
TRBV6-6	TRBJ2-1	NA	CASRTTSLAGVVYEQFF
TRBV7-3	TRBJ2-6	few	CASSFGHSGANVLTF
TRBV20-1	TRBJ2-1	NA	CSARDETRYNEQFF
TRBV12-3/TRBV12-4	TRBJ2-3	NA	CASSPGGRIDFSDTQYF
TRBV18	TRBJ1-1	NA	CASSLSTENTEAFF
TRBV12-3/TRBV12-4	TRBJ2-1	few	CASSLEIYNEQFF
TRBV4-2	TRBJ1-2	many	CASSHTTGGPSNYGYTF
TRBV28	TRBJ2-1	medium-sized	CASTILSSSYNEQFF
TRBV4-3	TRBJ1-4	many	CASSLLGGSNEKLFF
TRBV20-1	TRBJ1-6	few	CSARDPRGNSPLHF
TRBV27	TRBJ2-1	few	CASSLRQGQDYNEQFF
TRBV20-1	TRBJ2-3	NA	CSARAPSGRTVTDTQYF
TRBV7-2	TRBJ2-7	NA	CASSLEGASGSYEQYF
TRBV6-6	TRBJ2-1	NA	CASNLAGADHEQFF
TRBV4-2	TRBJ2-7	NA	CASSQDPGGEQYF
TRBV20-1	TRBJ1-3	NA	CSATGGALLGNTIYF
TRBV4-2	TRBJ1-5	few	CASSQIGTDNQPQHF
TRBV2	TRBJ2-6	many	CASIRDRVSGANVLTF
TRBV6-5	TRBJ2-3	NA	CASRGGTDTQYF
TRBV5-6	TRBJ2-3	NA	CASSFGHTTTSTDTQYF
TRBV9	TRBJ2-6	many	CASSALGPGAYSGANVLTF
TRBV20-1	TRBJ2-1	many	CSAGDLVNNEQFF